This T cell receptor (beta chain) was captured in a study of monozygotic twins with cystic fibrosis. General study results and limits: The repertoire was suggested to be naive-dominated, clonality median around 0.0093.

V was pared by 0 bases and J by 4 bases, with 0 bases of the junction left unmatched. Germline lookup yields CDR1 SGDLS and CDR2 YYNGEE. This CDR3 comprises 14 residues. Concerning this clone itself: Its cognate antigen is unknown.

The repertoire was sequenced with immunoSEQ multiplex PCR; TCRdb's copy has only in-frame clones and lacks some. The data hold 15,000 to 20,000 clones, with around 97% observed a single time. The TCR was taken from a girl aged 2 to 10 with cystic fibrosis. The specimen sequenced was blood. V gene TRBV9 combines with J gene TRBJ2-1, with 8 nucleotides matching TRBD2. CDR3 protein: CASSVGLAYNEQFF. CDR3 nucleotide sequence: TGTGCCAGCAGCGTAGGACTAGCGTACAATGAGCAGTTCTTC. Using reference TRBV9 and TRBJ2-1 for the parts outside the CDR3, the full variable domain is DSGVTQTPKHLITATGQRVTLRCSPRSGDLSVYWYQQSLDQGLQFLIQYYNGEERAKGNILERFSAQQFPDLHSELNLSSLELGDSALYFCASSVGLAYNEQFFGPGTRLTVL.